Listed below are T cell receptor beta chains from one sample, sequenced in a study of OX40 agonist ivuxolimab in advanced cancers. The table came from immunoSEQ multiplex PCR; TCRdb's copy has only in-frame clones and leaves some out. The profile shows 98,000 or so clones, roughly nine tenths of them singletons. The sample was CD4+ or CD8+ T cells sorted from blood, taken in a trial of the OX40 agonist ivuxolimab. The receptors originated from an adult with an advanced solid tumor such as melanoma, head and neck, liver or kidney cancer. Both conserved end residues are trimmed from each CDR3. Fields, in order: J gene, clone size, V gene, D gene, CDR3 protein. D genes are given only for firm matches. Size tells how often a clone was seen (once, few, many) or the class of an expanded clone, and some rows leave it out.

>TRBJ2-7|-|TRBV7-9|-
ASSLATESYEQY
>TRBJ1-2|few|TRBV29-1|-
SVNRVDYGYT
>TRBJ2-7|-|TRBV28|-
ASSSGDVAYEQY
>TRBJ2-7|-|TRBV7-2|TRBD2
ASSITSGSSEQY
>TRBJ1-4|-|TRBV19|-
ASSISSGRTNEKLF
>TRBJ1-1|few|TRBV5-1|-
ASSSAQGNTEAF
>TRBJ2-2|once|TRBV7-2|TRBD2
ASSPASGTGELF
>TRBJ2-1|-|TRBV10-3|-
AISASTIGDNEQF
>TRBJ2-1|-|TRBV19|TRBD2
ASSFNSGRAVEQF
>TRBJ2-2|-|TRBV5-6|TRBD2
ASSFLGGANTGELF
>TRBJ2-1|-|TRBV19|-
ASSIQGSSYNEQF
>TRBJ2-3|-|TRBV19|TRBD1
ASSIRTGGTDTQY
>TRBJ2-7|-|TRBV9|-
ASSKGQSQPKLEQY
>TRBJ1-1|-|TRBV25-1|TRBD1
TSIRTGGTEAF
>TRBJ2-5|-|TRBV2|TRBD2
ASDRLADQETQY
>TRBJ2-1|-|TRBV29-1|TRBD2
SVVGLAGHEQF
>TRBJ2-1|-|TRBV4-1|-
ASSQGLGVVREQF
>TRBJ1-4|-|TRBV18|-
ASSPSAVDEKLF
>TRBJ2-3|-|TRBV2|-
ASTLGGAYADTQY
>TRBJ2-7|once|TRBV5-1|-
ASSLEGVLSSYEQY